Following are 18 T cell receptor beta chains from one sample sequenced in a study of vaccination and CD4 T cells after COVID-19. Their antigens are not known. The treatment is: roughly 11-day PBMC culture with coronavirus spike peptide pools or control peptides (ViraFEST assay). Scientists ran DNA taken from cultured CD4+ T cells through the Oncomine TCR Beta short-read assay for sequencing. TCRdb ran MiXCR on the PCR reads and lists one entry per CDR3 protein. Of around 12,000 distinct CDR3 sequences in the sample, 45% to 55% were seen once. Sample: cultured CD4+ T cells from blood, taken after SARS-CoV-2 vaccination. Receptor source: a human donor with COVID-19.

J is TRBJ1-1 and V is TRBV5-5, with D perhaps matching TRBD1 (5 bases). V shed 2 bases and J shed 1 base, with 9 bases lying between them. The CDR3 contains 14 residues. Germline V lookup: CDR1 SGHKS, CDR2 YYEKEE (reference sequence). The CDR3 is CASSFRDGNTEAFF. CDR3 nucleotides: TGTGCCAGCAGCTTCCGGGACGGGAACACTGAAGCTTTCTTT.

The V gene is TRBV2, the J gene TRBJ1-2; possible D gene TRBD1, 6 bases. From germline, CDR1 is SNHLY and CDR2 FYNNEI. V was trimmed by 3 bases and J by 10 bases, leaving 18 bases between them. CDR3 size: 14 residues. The CDR3 DNA reads as TGTGCCAGCAGTGACCTCCGGGACAAGAATTACTACACCTTC. This encodes CASSDLRDKNYYTF.

V usage is TRBV19 and J usage is TRBJ2-7; 7 bases align to TRBD2. This CDR3 contains 13 residues. Trimming at V came to 5 bases and at J to 7 bases, leaving 8 bases not matched to a gene. Per germline, CDR1 LNHDA and CDR2 SQIVND (reference sequence). CDR3 protein: CASSRGLLEEQYF. CDR3 in DNA: TGTGCCAGTAGTCGGGGACTACTTGAGGAGCAGTACTTC. Supplemented by reference TRBV19 and TRBJ2-7, the full variable domain reads DGGITQSPKYLFRKEGQNVTLSCEQNLNHDAMYWYRQDPGQGLRLIYYSQIVNDFQKGDIAEGYSVSREKKESFPLTVTSAQKNPTAFYLCASSRGLLEEQYFGPGTRLTVT.

This rearrangement joins TRBV7-9 to TRBJ1-4, with D maybe TRBD1 (6 bases). The CDR3 has 15 amino acids. V was shortened by 4 bases and J by 8 bases, with 17 bases between the two germline ends. The germline V gene has CDR1 SEHNR and CDR2 FQNEAQ (reference sequence). CDR3 sequence reads: CASSYTGTKGEKLFF. The CDR3 DNA reads as TGTGCCAGCAGCTATACCGGGACAAAAGGGGAAAAACTGTTTTTT.

This clonotype was observed a single time. The rearrangement joins TRBV5-1 to TRBJ1-5, with D maybe TRBD1 (5 bases). This CDR3 region has 16 residues. Germline assignment: CDR1 SGHRS and CDR2 YFSETQ. Trimming cost V 0 bases and J 2 bases, with 12 bases left between them. The CDR3, as DNA: TGCGCCAGCAGCTTGGGTCTTAGGGACGGCAATCAGCCCCAGCATTTT. This sequence encodes CASSLGLRDGNQPQHF.

The chain has TRBV7-2 and TRBJ2-7; TRBD1 might be the D (6 bases). V was clipped by 5 bases and J by 6 bases, with 20 bases between them. The germline V gene encodes CDR1 SGHTA and CDR2 FQGNSA. This CDR3 contains 15 residues. CDR3 bases: TGTGCCAGCAGCATCTTGAACAGGGAATCGGTCGAGCAGTACTTC. Protein sequence: CASSILNRESVEQYF.

The chain combines TRBV6-1 with TRBJ1-1, with a tentative D call TRBD1 (6 bases). The CDR3 is 11 residues long. Germline CDR1 MNHNS, CDR2 SASEGT. The V and J ends lost 8 bases and 5 bases respectively, with 9 bases between them. The CDR3 loop is CASHRVTEAFF. CDR3 nucleotides: TGTGCCAGCCACAGGGTAACTGAAGCTTTCTTT.

The chain combines TRBV7-2 with TRBJ2-7, with 8 bases identical to TRBD1. Trimming took 5 bases from V and 12 from J; bases not matched to a gene: 15. The length of the CDR3 is 14 residues. Germline V gene lookup returns CDR1 SGHTA and CDR2 FQGNSA. Here the CDR3 DNA reads TGTGCCAGCAGCACCGGACAGGGCGCCCCAACGAGGTACTTC. Protein: CASSTGQGAPTRYF.

The chain has TRBV28 and TRBJ2-7; maybe TRBD1 (6 bases). The germline V gene has CDR1 MDHEN and CDR2 SYDVKM. CDR3 length equals 16 residues. With 7 bases removed from V and 2 bases from J, the gap between germline ends came to 21 bases. The DNA of the CDR3 is TGTGCCAGCACCACACCACCGTACAGGGCTCCCTACGAGCAGTACTTC. Protein: CASTTPPYRAPYEQYF.

V gene TRBV20-1 combines with J gene TRBJ1-2; 7 nucleotides line up with TRBD1. The CDR3 is made up of 14 amino acids. V trimming: 5 bases; J trimming: 0 bases; junction bases outside the gene matches: 6. Per germline, CDR1 DFQATT and CDR2 SNEGSKA (reference sequence). CDR3: CSAPGTVSNYGYTF. The CDR3 region has the DNA TGCAGTGCTCCCGGGACAGTTTCTAACTATGGCTACACCTTC.

V usage is TRBV15 and J usage is TRBJ1-3; D might be TRBD1 (6 bases). Germline-derived CDR1 and CDR2 are LNHNV and YYDKDF (reference sequence). The CDR3 runs 14 residues. The germline V and J ends were trimmed by 1 base and 8 bases, with 12 bases remaining between them. CDR3 in amino acids: CATSRGGAEDTIYF. In nucleotides, the CDR3 is TGTGCCACCAGCAGAGGGGGGGCCGAAGACACCATATATTTT.

By sample fraction, this clonotype is medium-sized. The gene calls are TRBV6-4 and TRBJ1-5; 7 bases line up with TRBD1. The CDR3 totals 16 residues. With V trimmed by 8 bases and J by 0 bases, 10 bases remained unmatched. In germline, CDR1 is MRHNA, CDR2 SNTAGT. CDR3 sequence reads: CASHRGQSLSNQPQHF. The CDR3 nucleotides are TGTGCCAGCCATAGGGGGCAGTCCCTTAGCAATCAGCCCCAGCATTTT.

V is TRBV11-2 and J is TRBJ1-6, with TRBD1 as a possible D gene (6 bases). Trimming left V 3 bases short and J 7 bases short, with 10 bases between. CDR1 is SGHAT, CDR2 FQNNGV, per germline. This CDR3 spans 14 amino acids. The CDR3 loop reads CASSFRQANSPLHF. The CDR3 bases are TGTGCCAGCAGCTTCCGACAGGCCAATTCACCCCTCCACTTT. The full variable domain, rest sourced from reference TRBV11-2 and TRBJ1-6, is EAGVAQSPRYKIIEKRQSVAFWCNPISGHATLYWYQQILGQGPKLLIQFQNNGVVDDSQLPKDRFSAERLKGVDSTLKIQPAKLEDSAVYLCASSFRQANSPLHFGNGTRLTVT.

This clonotype occurred a few times. The chain links TRBV6-2 or TRBV6-3 to TRBJ2-3; TRBD2 agrees at 12 bases. The CDR3 runs 18 residues. The junction had 8 bases not matched to a gene; V was cut back by 2 bases and J by 2 bases. Germline CDR1 is MNHEY and CDR2 is SVGEGT. CDR3 bases: TGTGCCAGCAGTTACGAGCTAGCGGGGGGGCTTGACACAGATACGCAGTATTTT. Translating it yields CASSYELAGGLDTDTQYF.

This clonotype was detected only a few times. This rearrangement joins TRBV7-9 to TRBJ2-7; 7 bases map to TRBD1. Per germline, CDR1 SEHNR and CDR2 FQNEAQ (reference sequence). Germline trimming cut 3 bases from V and 5 bases from J; bases unmatched to any gene: 7. The CDR3 has 14 residues. CDR3 region: CASSLGDRFDEQYF. The CDR3 nucleotides are TGTGCCAGCAGCTTGGGGGACAGATTCGACGAGCAGTACTTC.

The chain combines TRBV6-5 with TRBJ1-2, with D perhaps TRBD1 (5 bases). Germline CDR1 reads MNHEY; CDR2 reads SVGAGI. Trimming removed 2 bases at V and 5 bases at J, with 15 bases between. This CDR3 contains 15 residues. DNA for the CDR3: TGTGCCAGCAGTTACCGTCCGACAGAATTGTATGGCTACACCTTC. It translates to CASSYRPTELYGYTF.

CDR3 in DNA: TGTGCCAGCAGTTACGTTTCCATTGGGGACACTGAAGCTTTCTTT. As protein: CASSYVSIGDTEAFF. The rearrangement joins TRBV6-5 to TRBJ1-1; D unclear. V was clipped by 2 bases and J by 3 bases, with 13 bases between them. The CDR3 length is 15 residues. Germline V gives CDR1 MNHEY, CDR2 SVGAGI.

This chain uses TRBV5-4 with TRBJ1-2; D unclear. V shed 4 bases and J shed 0 bases, with 19 bases lying between them. The germline V gene has CDR1 SGHNT and CDR2 YYREEE (reference sequence). This CDR3 has 17 amino acids. Here the CDR3 DNA reads TGTGCCAGCAGCCATCCCTCTTTCCCGGGAGCTAACTATGGCTACACCTTC. Translated, it gives CASSHPSFPGANYGYTF.